This note documents a single T cell receptor beta chain sequence. This clonotype was detected only a few times. This receptor's antigen is unknown. No much larger clonotype is one base removed from it; base qualities were not supplied. V and J are truncated by 0 bases and 5 bases respectively, leaving an intervening sequence of 8 bases. The CDR3 runs 14 amino acids, cysteine and phenylalanine included. Only the CDR3 portion is preserved as DNA: 42 bases, with reading frame beginning at the first base. The germline V gene yields SGHDT for CDR1 and YYEEEE for CDR2. This record belongs to a study of T-cell reconstitution after alpha-beta-depleted transplantation in children (dated by TCRdb to the mid-2010s). In terms of the full investigation: Using TCR repertoire profiling, the study followed T-cell immune reconstitution in a quantitative way in children after TCRalphabeta/CD19-depleted allogeneic hematopoietic cell transplantation.

The label giving this sample's treatment or condition can be read as: allogeneic hematopoietic cell transplantation with graft depleted of TCRalphabeta T cells and CD19 B cells. The transplant recipients were children given TCRalphabeta/CD19-depleted allogeneic hematopoietic cell grafts. The paper as a whole reports these results and caveats: In some patients, high TCRbeta diversity at day 60 was attributed to recipient T cells and intrathymic progenitors that had survived conditioning. The apparently early recovery of alphabetaT-cell counts about two months after transplant reportedly depended on only several hundred rapidly expanded clones that came from non-depleted graft cells. The frequencies of hyperexpanded clones fell over the following months, and after one year, T-cell counts and TCRbeta diversity were mostly attributed to newly produced T cells.

The method behind the library was PCR. TCRdb shows the sequencer as Illumina HiSeq 2500. TCR library preparation used molecular barcoding, with unique molecular identifiers applied to normalize quantification of the TCRbeta repertoire. TCRdb reran the public reads through fastp at Q25 and MiXCR, keeping productive beta chains. Rows are combined by CDR3 protein, so each entry shows the most common genes and DNA. This sample is represented by just under 350,000 distinct CDR3 sequences; 15% to 20% of them were singletons. Of the sample, approximately 38% falls within the top ten clones. The receptor was derived from a male patient under 10 years old who had a stem cell transplant for acute lymphoblastic leukemia, so the T cells may come from the graft donor. The chain couples TRBV5-6 to TRBJ2-2, with an unclear D gene assignment. The source material was PBMCs, mostly from graft donor cells, sampled 360 days after TCRalphabeta/CD19-depleted stem cell transplant. The CDR3 has the sequence CASSLGPGTGELFF. The sequence in DNA is TGTGCCAGCAGCTTGGGGCCAGGTACCGGGGAGCTGTTTTTT.